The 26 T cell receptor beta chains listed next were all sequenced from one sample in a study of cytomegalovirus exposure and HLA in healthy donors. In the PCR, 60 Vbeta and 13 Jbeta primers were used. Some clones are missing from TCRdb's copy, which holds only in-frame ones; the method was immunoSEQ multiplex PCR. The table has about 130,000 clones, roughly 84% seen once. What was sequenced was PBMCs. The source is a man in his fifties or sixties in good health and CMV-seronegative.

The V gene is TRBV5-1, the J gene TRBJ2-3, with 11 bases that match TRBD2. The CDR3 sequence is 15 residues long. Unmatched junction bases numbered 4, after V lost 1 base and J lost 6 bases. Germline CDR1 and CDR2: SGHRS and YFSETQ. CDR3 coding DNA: TGCGCCAGCAGCTTGTTTAGCGGGGGGGCGGATACGCAGTATTTT. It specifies CASSLFSGGADTQYF.

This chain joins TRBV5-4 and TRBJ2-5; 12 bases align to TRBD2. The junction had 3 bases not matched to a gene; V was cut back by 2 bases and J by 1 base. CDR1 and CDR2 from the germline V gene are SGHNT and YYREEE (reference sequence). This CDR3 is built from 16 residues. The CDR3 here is CASSFKLAGGQETQYF. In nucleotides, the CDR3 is TGTGCCAGCAGCTTTAAACTAGCGGGGGGCCAAGAGACCCAGTACTTC.

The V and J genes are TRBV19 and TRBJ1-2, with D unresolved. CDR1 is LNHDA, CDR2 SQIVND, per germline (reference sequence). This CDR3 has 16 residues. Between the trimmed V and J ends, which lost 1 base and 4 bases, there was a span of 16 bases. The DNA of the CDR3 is TGTGCCAGTAGTATAGGTGTGGGCGACCTGGTCTATGGCTACACCTTC. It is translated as CASSIGVGDLVYGYTF.

This CDR3 reads CASSTTGGRQPQHF. In nucleotides, the CDR3 is TGTGCCAGCAGTACAACAGGGGGGCGCCAGCCCCAGCATTTT. This sequence joins TRBV2 and TRBJ1-5; TRBD1 aligns across 8 bases. The CDR3 runs to 14 residues. CDR1 and CDR2 (germline): SNHLY, FYNNEI. The trim removed 5 bases at V and 7 bases at J, leaving 7 bases unmatched. The variable domain in full, with the rest retrieved from reference TRBV2 and TRBJ1-5, is EPEVTQTPSHQVTQMGQEVILRCVPISNHLYFYWYRQILGQKVEFLVSFYNNEISEKSEIFDDQFSVERPDGSNFTLKIRSTKLEDSAMYFCASSTTGGRQPQHFGDGTRLSIL.

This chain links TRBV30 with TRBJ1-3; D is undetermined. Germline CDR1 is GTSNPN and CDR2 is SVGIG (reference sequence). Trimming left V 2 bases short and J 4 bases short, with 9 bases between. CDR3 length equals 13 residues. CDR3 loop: CAWSSTAGNTIYF. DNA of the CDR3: TGTGCCTGGAGTTCCACTGCGGGAAACACCATATATTTT.

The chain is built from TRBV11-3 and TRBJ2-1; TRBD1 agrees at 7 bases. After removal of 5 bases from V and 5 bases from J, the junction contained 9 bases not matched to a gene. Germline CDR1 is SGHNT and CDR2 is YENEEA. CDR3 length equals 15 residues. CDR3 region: CASSPDRVKNNEQFF. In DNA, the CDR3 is TGTGCCAGCAGCCCCGACAGGGTGAAGAACAATGAGCAGTTCTTC.

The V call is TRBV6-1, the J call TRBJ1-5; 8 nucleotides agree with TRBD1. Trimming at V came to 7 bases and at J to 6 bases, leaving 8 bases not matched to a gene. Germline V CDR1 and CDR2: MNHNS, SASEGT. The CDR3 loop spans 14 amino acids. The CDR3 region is CASTPDRGGQPQHF. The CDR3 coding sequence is TGTGCCAGCACCCCCGACAGGGGTGGTCAGCCCCAGCATTTT.

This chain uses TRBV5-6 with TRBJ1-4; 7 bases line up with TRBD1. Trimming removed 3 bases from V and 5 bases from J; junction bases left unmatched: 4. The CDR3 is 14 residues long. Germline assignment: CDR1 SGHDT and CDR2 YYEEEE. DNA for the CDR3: TGTGCCAGCAGCTATCTGACAGGGAATGAAAAACTGTTTTTT. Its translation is CASSYLTGNEKLFF. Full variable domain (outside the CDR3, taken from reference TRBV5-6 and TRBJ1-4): DAGVTQSPTHLIKTRGQQVTLRCSPKSGHDTVSWYQQALGQGPQFIFQYYEEEERQRGNFPDRFSGHQFPNYSSELNVNALLLGDSALYLCASSYLTGNEKLFFGSGTQLSVL.

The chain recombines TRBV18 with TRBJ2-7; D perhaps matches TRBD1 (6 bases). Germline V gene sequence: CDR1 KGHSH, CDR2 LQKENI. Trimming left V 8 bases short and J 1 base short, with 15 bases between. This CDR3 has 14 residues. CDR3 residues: CASQSTGTSYEQYF. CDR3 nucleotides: TGTGCCAGCCAAAGTACAGGGACGTCCTACGAGCAGTACTTC.

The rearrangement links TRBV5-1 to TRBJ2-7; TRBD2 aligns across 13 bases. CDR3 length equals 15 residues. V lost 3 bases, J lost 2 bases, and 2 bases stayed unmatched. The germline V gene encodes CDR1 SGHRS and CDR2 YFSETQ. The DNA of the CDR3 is TGCGCCAGCAGCTGGACTAGCGGGGGCCCCTACGAGCAGTACTTC. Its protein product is CASSWTSGGPYEQYF.

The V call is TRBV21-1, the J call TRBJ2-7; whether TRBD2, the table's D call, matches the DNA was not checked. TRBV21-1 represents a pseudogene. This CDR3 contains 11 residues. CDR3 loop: CAIPGSYEQYF. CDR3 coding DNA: TGTGCCATCCCCGGCTCCTACGAGCAGTACTTC.

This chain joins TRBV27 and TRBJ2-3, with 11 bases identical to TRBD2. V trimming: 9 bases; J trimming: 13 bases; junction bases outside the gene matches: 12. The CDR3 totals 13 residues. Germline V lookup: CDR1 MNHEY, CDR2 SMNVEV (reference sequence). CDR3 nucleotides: TGTGCCAGTAGTGGACTAGCGGGTTCGAAGGAGTATTTT. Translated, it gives CASSGLAGSKEYF.

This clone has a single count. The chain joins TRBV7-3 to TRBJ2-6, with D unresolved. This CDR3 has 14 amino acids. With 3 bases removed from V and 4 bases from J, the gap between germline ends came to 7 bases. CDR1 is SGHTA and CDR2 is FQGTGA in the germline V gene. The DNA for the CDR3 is TGTGCCAGCAGCTTCGACTCCGGGGCCAACGTCCTGACTTTC. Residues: CASSFDSGANVLTF. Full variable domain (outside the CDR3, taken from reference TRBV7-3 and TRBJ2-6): GAGVSQTPSNKVTEKGKYVELRCDPISGHTALYWYRQSLGQGPEFLIYFQGTGAADDSGLPNDRFFAVRPEGSVSTLKIQRTERGDSAVYLCASSFDSGANVLTFGAGSRLTVL.

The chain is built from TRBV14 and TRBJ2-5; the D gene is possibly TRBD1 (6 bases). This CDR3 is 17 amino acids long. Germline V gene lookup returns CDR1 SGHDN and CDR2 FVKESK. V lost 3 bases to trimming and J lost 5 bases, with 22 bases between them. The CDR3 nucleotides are TGTGCCAGCAGCCAGTACCTTCCGGGACCAGGGGTCGAGACCCAGTACTTC. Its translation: CASSQYLPGPGVETQYF.

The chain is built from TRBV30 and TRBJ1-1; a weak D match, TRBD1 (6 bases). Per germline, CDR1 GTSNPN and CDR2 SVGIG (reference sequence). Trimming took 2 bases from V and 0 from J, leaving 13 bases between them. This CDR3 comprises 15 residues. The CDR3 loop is CAWSFQTGMNTEAFF. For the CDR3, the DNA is TGTGCCTGGAGTTTCCAGACAGGTATGAACACTGAAGCTTTCTTT.

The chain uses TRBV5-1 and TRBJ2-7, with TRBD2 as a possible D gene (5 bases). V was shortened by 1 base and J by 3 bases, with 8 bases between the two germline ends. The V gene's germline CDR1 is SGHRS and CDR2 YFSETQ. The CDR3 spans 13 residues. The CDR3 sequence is CASSLTGDYEQYF. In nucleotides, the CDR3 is TGCGCCAGCAGCTTGACCGGGGACTACGAGCAGTACTTC.

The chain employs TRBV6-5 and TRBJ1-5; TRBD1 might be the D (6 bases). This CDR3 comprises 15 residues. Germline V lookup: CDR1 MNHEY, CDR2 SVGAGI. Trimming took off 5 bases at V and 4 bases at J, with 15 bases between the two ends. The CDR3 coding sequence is TGTGCCAGCAGTAAACGGACAGAACGGAATCAGCCCCAGCATTTT. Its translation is CASSKRTERNQPQHF.

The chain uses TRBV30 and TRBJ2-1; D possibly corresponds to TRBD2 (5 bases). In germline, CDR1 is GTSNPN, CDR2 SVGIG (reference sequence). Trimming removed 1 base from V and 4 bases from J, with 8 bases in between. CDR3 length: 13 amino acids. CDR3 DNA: TGTGCCTGGAGTGAAGGACTTTACAATGAGCAGTTCTTC. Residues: CAWSEGLYNEQFF.

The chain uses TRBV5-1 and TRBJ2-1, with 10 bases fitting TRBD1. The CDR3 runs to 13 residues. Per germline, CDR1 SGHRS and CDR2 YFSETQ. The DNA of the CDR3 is TGCGCAGGGGGGACAGGGGATTCAAATGAGCAGTTCTTC. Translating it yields CAGGTGDSNEQFF.

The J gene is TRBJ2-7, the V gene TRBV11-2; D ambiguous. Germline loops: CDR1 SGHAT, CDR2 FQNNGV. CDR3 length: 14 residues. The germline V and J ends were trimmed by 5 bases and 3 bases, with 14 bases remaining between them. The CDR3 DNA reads TGTGCCAGCAGCCCAACCATCACAGTCTACGAGCAGTACTTC. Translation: CASSPTITVYEQYF. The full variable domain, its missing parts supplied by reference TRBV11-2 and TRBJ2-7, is EAGVAQSPRYKIIEKRQSVAFWCNPISGHATLYWYQQILGQGPKLLIQFQNNGVVDDSQLPKDRFSAERLKGVDSTLKIQPAKLEDSAVYLCASSPTITVYEQYFGPGTRLTVT.

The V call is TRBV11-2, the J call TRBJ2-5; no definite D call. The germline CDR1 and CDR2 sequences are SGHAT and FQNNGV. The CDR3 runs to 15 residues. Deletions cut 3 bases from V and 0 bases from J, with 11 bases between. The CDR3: CASSLTYKYQETQYF. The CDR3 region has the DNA TGTGCCAGCAGCTTGACTTACAAGTACCAAGAGACCCAGTACTTC.

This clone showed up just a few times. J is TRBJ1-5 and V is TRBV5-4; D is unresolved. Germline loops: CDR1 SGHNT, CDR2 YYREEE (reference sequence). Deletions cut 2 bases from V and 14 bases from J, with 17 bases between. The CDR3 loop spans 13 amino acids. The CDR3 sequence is CASSFSGQEEKHF. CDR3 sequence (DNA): TGTGCCAGCAGCTTTTCGGGCCAGGAGGAAAAGCATTTT.

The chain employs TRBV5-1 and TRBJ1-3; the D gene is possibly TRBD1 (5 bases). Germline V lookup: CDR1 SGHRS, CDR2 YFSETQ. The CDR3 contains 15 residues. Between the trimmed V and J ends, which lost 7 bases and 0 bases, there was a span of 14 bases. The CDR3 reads CASARDEGSGNTIYF. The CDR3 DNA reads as TGCGCCAGCGCGCGGGACGAGGGCTCTGGAAACACCATATATTTT.

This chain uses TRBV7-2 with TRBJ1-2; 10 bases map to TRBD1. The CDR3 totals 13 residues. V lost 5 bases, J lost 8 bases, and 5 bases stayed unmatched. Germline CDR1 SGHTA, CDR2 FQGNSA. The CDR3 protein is CASSPTGGWGYTF. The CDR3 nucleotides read TGTGCCAGCAGCCCGACAGGGGGCTGGGGCTACACCTTC.

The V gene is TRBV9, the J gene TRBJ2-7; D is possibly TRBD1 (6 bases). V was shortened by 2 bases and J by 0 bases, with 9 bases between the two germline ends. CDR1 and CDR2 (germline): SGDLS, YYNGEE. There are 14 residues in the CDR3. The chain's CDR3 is CASSVTTGSYEQYF. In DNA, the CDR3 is TGTGCCAGCAGCGTGACGACAGGCTCCTACGAGCAGTACTTC.

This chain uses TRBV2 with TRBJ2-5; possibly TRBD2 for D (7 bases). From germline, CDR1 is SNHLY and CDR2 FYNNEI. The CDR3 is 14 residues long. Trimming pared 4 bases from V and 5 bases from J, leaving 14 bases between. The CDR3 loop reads CASSGGGGEETQYF. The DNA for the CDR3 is TGTGCCAGCAGTGGAGGGGGGGGCGAGGAGACCCAGTACTTC.